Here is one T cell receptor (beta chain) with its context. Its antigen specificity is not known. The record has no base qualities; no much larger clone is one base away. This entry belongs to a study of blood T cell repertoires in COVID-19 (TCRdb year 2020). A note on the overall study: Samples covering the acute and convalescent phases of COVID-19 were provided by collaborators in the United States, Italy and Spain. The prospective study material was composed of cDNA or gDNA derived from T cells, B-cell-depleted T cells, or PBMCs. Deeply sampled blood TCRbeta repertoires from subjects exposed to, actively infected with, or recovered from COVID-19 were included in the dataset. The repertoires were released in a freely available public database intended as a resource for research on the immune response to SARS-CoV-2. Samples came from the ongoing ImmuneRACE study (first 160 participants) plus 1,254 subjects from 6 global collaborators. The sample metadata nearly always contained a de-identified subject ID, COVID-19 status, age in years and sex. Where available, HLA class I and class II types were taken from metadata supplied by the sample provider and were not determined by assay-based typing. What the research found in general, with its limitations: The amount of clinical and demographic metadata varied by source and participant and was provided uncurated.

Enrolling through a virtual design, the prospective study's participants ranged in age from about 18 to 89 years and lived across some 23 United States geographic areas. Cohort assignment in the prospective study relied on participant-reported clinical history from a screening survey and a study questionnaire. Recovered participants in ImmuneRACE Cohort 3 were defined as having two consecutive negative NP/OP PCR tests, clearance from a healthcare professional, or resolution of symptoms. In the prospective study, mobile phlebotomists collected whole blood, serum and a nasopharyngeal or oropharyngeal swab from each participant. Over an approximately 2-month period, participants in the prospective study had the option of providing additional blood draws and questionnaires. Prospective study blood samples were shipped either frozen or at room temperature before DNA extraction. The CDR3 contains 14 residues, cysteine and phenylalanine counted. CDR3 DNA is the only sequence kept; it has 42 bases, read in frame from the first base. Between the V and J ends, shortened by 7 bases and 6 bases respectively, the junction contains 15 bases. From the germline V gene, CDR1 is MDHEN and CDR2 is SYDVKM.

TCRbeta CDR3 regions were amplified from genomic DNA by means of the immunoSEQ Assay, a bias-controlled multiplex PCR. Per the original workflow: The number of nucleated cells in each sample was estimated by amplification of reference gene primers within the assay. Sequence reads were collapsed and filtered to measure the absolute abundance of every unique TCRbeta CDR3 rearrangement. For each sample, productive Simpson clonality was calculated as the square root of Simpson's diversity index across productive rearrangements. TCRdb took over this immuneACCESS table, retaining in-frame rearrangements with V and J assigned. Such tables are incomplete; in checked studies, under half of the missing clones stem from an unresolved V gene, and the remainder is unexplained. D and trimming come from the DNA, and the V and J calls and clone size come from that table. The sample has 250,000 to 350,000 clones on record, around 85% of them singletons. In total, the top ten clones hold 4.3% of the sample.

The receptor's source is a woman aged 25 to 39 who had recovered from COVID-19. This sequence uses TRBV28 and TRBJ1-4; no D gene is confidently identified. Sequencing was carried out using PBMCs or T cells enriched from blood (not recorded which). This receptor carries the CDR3 CASTLSGWDEKLFF. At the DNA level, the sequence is TGTGCCAGCACCCTATCAGGTTGGGATGAAAAACTGTTTTTT.